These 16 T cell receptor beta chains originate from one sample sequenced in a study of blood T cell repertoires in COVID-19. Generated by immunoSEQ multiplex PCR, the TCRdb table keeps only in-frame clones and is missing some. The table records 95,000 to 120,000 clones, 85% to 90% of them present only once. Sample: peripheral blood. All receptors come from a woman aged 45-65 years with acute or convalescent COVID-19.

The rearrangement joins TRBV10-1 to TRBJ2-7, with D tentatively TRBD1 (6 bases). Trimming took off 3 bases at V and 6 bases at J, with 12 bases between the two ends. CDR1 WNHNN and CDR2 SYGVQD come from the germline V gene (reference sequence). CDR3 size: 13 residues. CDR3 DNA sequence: TGCGCCAGCAGTGATCGGACAGACAGCGAGCAGTACTTC. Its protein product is CASSDRTDSEQYF.

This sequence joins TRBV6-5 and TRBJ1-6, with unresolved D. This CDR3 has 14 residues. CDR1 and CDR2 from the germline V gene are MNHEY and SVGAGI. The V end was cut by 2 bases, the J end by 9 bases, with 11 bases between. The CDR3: CASSYIPPPSPLHF. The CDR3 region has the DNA TGTGCCAGCAGTTACATCCCTCCCCCTTCACCCCTCCACTTT.

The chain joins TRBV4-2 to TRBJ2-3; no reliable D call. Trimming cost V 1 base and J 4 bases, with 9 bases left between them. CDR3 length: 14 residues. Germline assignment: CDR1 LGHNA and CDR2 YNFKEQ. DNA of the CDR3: TGTGCCAGCAGCCAAGCAAGTTCAGCAGATACGCAGTATTTT. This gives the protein CASSQASSADTQYF.

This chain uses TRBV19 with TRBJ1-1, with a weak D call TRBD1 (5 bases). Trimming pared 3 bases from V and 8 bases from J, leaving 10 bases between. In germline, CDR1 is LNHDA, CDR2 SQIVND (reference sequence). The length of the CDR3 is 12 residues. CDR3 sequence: CASSIGGKEAFF. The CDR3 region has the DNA TGTGCCAGTAGTATTGGGGGGAAAGAAGCTTTCTTT.

The CDR3 spells CASSPHWQGRELSYNEQFF. In DNA, the CDR3 is TGTGCCAGCAGTCCCCATTGGCAAGGCAGGGAACTCTCCTACAATGAGCAGTTCTTC. The chain combines TRBV6-6 with TRBJ2-1; a possible D gene is TRBD1 (5 bases). Germline CDR1 reads MNHNY; CDR2 reads SVGAGI (reference sequence). Trimming removed 5 bases from V and 0 bases from J, with 23 bases in between. This CDR3 has 19 residues.

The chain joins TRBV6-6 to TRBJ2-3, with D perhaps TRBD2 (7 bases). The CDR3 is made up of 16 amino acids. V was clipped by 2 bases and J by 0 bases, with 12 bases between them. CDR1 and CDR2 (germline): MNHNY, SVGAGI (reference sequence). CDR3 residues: CASSYGGAGSTDTQYF. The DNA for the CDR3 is TGTGCCAGCAGTTACGGGGGGGCAGGTAGCACAGATACGCAGTATTTT.

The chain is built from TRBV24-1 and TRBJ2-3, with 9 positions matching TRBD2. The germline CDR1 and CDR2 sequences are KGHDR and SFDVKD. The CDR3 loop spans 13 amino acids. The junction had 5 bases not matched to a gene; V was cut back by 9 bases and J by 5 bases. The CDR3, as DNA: TGTGCCACCTCTAGCGGGGAAGGAGATACGCAGTATTTT. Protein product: CATSSGEGDTQYF.

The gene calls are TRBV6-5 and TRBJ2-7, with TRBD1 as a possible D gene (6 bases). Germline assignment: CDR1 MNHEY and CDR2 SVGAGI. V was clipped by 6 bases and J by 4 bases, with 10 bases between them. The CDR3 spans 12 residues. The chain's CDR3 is CASSLDSYEQYF. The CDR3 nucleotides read TGTGCCAGCAGCCTGGACAGTTACGAGCAGTACTTC.

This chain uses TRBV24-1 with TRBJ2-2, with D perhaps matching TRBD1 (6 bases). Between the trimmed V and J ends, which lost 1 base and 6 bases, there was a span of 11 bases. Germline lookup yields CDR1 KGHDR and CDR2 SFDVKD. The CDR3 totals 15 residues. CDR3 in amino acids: CATSDLGRGSGELFF. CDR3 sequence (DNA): TGTGCCACCAGTGATTTAGGCAGGGGATCCGGGGAGCTGTTTTTT.

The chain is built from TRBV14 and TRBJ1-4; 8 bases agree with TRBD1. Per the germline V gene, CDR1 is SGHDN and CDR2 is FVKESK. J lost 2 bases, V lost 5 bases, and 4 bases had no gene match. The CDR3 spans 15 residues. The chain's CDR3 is CASSVHRGTNEKLFF. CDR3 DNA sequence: TGTGCCAGCAGCGTTCACAGGGGGACTAATGAAAAACTGTTTTTT.

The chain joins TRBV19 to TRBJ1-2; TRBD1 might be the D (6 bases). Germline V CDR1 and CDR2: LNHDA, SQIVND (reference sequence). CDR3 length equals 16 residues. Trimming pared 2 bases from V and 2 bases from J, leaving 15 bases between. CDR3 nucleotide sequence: TGTGCCAGTAGTATAACATCAGGACAGAAGAACTATGGCTACACCTTC. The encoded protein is CASSITSGQKNYGYTF.

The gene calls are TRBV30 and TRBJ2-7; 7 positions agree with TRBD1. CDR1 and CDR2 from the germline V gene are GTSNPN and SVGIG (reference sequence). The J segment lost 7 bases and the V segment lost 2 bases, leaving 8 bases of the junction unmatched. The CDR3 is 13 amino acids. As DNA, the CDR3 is TGTGCCTGGAGTCCCGGACAGGCCGGGGAGCAGTACTTC. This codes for CAWSPGQAGEQYF.

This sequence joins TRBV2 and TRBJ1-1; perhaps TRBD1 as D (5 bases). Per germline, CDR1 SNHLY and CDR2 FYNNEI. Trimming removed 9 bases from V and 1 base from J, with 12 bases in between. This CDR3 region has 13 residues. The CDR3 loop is CARTFTGNTEAFF. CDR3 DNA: TGTGCCAGGACGTTTACAGGGAACACTGAAGCTTTCTTT.

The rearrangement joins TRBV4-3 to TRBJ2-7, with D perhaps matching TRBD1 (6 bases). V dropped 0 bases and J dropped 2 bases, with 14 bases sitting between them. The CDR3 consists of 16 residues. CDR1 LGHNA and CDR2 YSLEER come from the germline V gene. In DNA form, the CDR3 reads TGCGCCAGCAGCCAAGATTCCGGACAGATGACCTACGAGCAGTACTTC. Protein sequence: CASSQDSGQMTYEQYF.

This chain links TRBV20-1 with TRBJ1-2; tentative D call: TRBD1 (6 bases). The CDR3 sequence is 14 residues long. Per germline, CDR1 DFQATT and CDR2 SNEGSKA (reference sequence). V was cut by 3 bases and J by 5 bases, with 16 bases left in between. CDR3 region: CSASGGGAGYGYTF. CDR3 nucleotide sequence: TGCAGTGCTAGTGGGGGGGGCGCTGGATATGGCTACACCTTC.

The DNA of the CDR3 is TGTGCCAGCAGCTTGGGAGCAGGGGCCTCAACTGAAGCTTTCTTT. Encoded protein: CASSLGAGASTEAFF. V usage is TRBV5-4 and J usage is TRBJ1-1, with D tentatively TRBD1 (6 bases). Per germline, CDR1 SGHNT and CDR2 YYREEE (reference sequence). Trimming cost V 0 bases and J 5 bases, with 14 bases left between them. The CDR3 extends over 15 amino acids.